The sequence of this TCR beta chain was determined in a study of graft-versus-host responses after intestinal transplantation. Overall study: Induction using anti-thymocyte globulin, followed by tacrolimus and steroids for around 3 years, was given to all recipients. Study results and limitations: HvG clone declines early post-transplant were associated with peak circulating GvH levels.

The V gene lost 0 bases and the J gene lost 3 bases, with 6 bases spanning the gap. The V gene's germline CDR1 is LGHNA and CDR2 YSLEER. The CDR3 is made up of 13 amino acids. The table came from immunoSEQ multiplex PCR; TCRdb's copy has only in-frame clones and leaves some out. The sample contains under 150,000 clones, approximately 95% of which appear only once. A note on this clone: Antigen: not known. Distinct nucleotide sequences in the sample also encode this CDR3.

Here the sequenced sample was unstimulated CD8+ T cells sorted from spleen or lymph node cells, taken before intestinal transplant. This clonotype was obtained from a human donor who received an intestinal transplant. V is TRBV4-3 and J is TRBJ2-7; no clear D. CDR3 sequence reads: CASSQDRDYEQYF. CDR3 sequence (DNA): TGCGCCAGCAGCCAAGACCGAGACTACGAGCAGTACTTC.